The entry below describes one TCR beta chain. Its matching antigen is unknown. A single record per CDR3 protein comes from TCRdb applying MiXCR to the 5' RACE reads. Among 500,000 to 650,000 distinct CDR3 sequences, 13% were seen once, and the ten largest hold more than 13%. These data are taken from a study of T cells after yellow fever vaccination. Study-wide results and caveats: Reappearance after the booster was observed for most primary-vaccination clones (roughly 96% CD4, about 85% CD8). Repertoires obtained by FACS sorting could include abundant clonotypes that entered as contaminants from the bulk population.

Unmatched junction bases numbered 4, after V lost 3 bases and J lost 10 bases. The CDR3 spans 15 residues. The V call is TRBV12-3 or TRBV12-4, the J call TRBJ2-1; 15 bases align to TRBD2. Here the sequenced sample was PBMCs, taken on the day of the yellow fever booster vaccination. This receptor was identified in a man younger than 45 who received the YFV17D yellow fever vaccine. The CDR3 nucleotides read TGTGCCAGCAGTTTGGCGGGACTAGCGGGAGGCGAGCAGTTCTTC. Protein: CASSLAGLAGGEQFF.